Listed below are T cell receptor beta chains from one sample, sequenced in a study of cytomegalovirus exposure and HLA in healthy donors. Libraries were prepared by immunoSEQ multiplex PCR; TCRdb keeps only in-frame clonotypes and omits some of them. The sample includes more than 85,000 clones, around 76% of them seen just once. Material for sequencing was PBMCs. The receptors were gathered from a man aged 30 to 39 in good health and CMV-seropositive. The CDR3 runs from the conserved cysteine through the conserved F or W. D genes are given only for firm matches. Clone size is stated in some rows and not others, as once, few, many or a class when expanded.

size	V	J	D	CDR3	DNA
NA	TRBV28	TRBJ1-2	NA	CASTSHGRGDSGYTF	TGTGCCAGCACCTCCCACGGACGGGGGGATAGTGGCTACACCTTC
NA	TRBV7-3	TRBJ2-3	TRBD2	CASSSAGREDTQYF	TGTGCCAGCAGCTCCGCCGGGAGGGAGGATACGCAGTATTTT
NA	TRBV11-2	TRBJ2-7	TRBD1	CASSPRYSRQGASYEQYF	TGTGCCAGCAGCCCCAGATACAGCCGACAGGGGGCCTCCTACGAGCAGTACTTC
NA	TRBV11-2	TRBJ2-5	TRBD2	CASSPVSGGVETQYF	TGTGCCAGCAGCCCAGTTAGCGGGGGGGTGGAGACCCAGTACTTC
NA	TRBV29-1	TRBJ1-2	NA	CSVGQDYGYTF	TGCAGCGTTGGACAGGACTATGGCTACACCTTC
NA	TRBV6-1	TRBJ1-5	TRBD1	CASSEGTGDALGSNQPQHF	TGTGCCAGCAGTGAAGGGACAGGGGATGCTCTTGGTAGCAATCAGCCCCAGCATTTT
NA	TRBV19	TRBJ1-6	NA	CASGDSAGTYNSPLHF	TGTGCCAGTGGCGACAGCGCCGGCACCTATAATTCACCCCTCCACTTT
medium-sized	TRBV29-1	TRBJ2-7	NA	CSGKRTYEQYF	TGCAGCGGAAAGAGGACCTACGAGCAGTACTTC
NA	TRBV11-2	TRBJ2-5	TRBD2	CASSLGALAGEETQYF	TGTGCCAGCAGCTTAGGGGCCTTAGCGGGGGAAGAGACCCAGTACTTC
NA	TRBV5-1	TRBJ2-7	TRBD1	CASSPGQAVSYEQYF	TGCGCCAGCAGCCCGGGACAGGCAGTTAGCTACGAGCAGTACTTC
few	TRBV4-1	TRBJ1-1	NA	CASSFGGNTEAFF	TGCGCCAGCTCCTTCGGTGGGAACACTGAAGCTTTCTTT
NA	TRBV5-1	TRBJ1-5	NA	CASSFPGHSGPQHF	TGCGCCAGCAGCTTCCCGGGACACTCCGGGCCCCAGCATTTT
NA	TRBV7-7	TRBJ2-1	TRBD2	CASSLGLAGEDEQFF	TGTGCTAGCAGCTTAGGACTAGCGGGGGAGGATGAGCAGTTCTTC
NA	TRBV28	TRBJ2-7	NA	CASSFSDSYEQYF	TGTGCCAGCAGTTTCAGTGACAGCTACGAGCAGTACTTC
NA	TRBV5-4	TRBJ2-2	TRBD1	CASSLDPGQGASGELFF	TGTGCCAGCAGCTTGGATCCGGGACAGGGGGCATCCGGGGAGCTGTTTTTT
few	TRBV5-1	TRBJ1-5	NA	CASSLDGEHQPQHF	TGCGCCAGCAGCCTCGACGGGGAACATCAGCCCCAGCATTTT
NA	TRBV30	TRBJ1-5	NA	CAWSVLSNQPQHF	TGTGCCTGGAGTGTACTGAGCAATCAGCCCCAGCATTTT
NA	TRBV28	TRBJ1-1	NA	CASSLWTGGAGTEAFF	TGTGCCAGCAGTTTATGGACCGGGGGGGCGGGCACTGAAGCTTTCTTT
once	TRBV10-3	TRBJ1-2	TRBD1	CAITEGQGANYGYTF	TGTGCCATCACTGAGGGACAGGGGGCAAACTATGGCTACACCTTC
NA	TRBV14	TRBJ2-5	TRBD1	CAGLQGAQETQYF	TGTGCCGGCTTACAGGGGGCGCAAGAGACCCAGTACTTC
NA	TRBV6-6	TRBJ1-3	NA	CASSYSAAGNTIYF	TGTGCCAGCAGTTACTCTGCAGCTGGAAACACCATATATTTT
NA	TRBV6-5	TRBJ1-2	NA	CASSYGQNDYGYTF	TGTGCCAGCAGTTATGGCCAGAACGACTATGGCTACACCTTC
NA	TRBV4-3	TRBJ1-2	NA	CASSQDWGVDGYTF	TGCGCCAGCAGCCAAGATTGGGGGGTGGATGGCTACACCTTC
once	TRBV27	TRBJ2-1	NA	CASSLSRLSYNEQFF	TGTGCCAGCAGTTTAAGCAGGCTCTCCTACAATGAGCAGTTCTTC